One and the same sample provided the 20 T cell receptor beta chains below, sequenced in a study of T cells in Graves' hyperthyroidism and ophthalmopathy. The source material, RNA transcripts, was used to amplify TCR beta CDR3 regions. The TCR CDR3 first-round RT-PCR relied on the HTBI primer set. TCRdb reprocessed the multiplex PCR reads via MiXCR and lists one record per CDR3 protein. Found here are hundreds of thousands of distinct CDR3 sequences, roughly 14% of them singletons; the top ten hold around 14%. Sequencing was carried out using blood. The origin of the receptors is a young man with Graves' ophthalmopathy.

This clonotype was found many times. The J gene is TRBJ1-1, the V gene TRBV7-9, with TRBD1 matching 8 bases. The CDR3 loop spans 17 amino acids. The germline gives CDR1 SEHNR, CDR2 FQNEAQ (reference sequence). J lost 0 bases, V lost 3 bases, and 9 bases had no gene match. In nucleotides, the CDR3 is TGTGCCAGCAGCTTCCCGCCCCGGGACAGGCTGAACACTGAAGCTTTCTTT. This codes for CASSFPPRDRLNTEAFF.

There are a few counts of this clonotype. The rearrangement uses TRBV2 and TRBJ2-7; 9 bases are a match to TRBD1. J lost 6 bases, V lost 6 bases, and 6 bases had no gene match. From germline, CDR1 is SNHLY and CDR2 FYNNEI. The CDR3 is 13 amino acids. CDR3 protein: CASSGDRASEQYF. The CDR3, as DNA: TGTGCCAGCAGCGGGGACAGGGCGAGCGAGCAGTACTTC. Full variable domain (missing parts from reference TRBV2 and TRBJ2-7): EPEVTQTPSHQVTQMGQEVILRCVPISNHLYFYWYRQILGQKVEFLVSFYNNEISEKSEIFDDQFSVERPDGSNFTLKIRSTKLEDSAMYFCASSGDRASEQYFGPGTRLTVT.

This CDR3 is CASSYSLESNQPQHF. CDR3 sequence (DNA): TGTGCCAGCAGTTACTCCCTGGAAAGCAATCAGCCCCAGCATTTT. This chain uses TRBV6-5 with TRBJ1-5; no clear D. Deletions cut 0 bases from V and 1 base from J, with 7 bases between. Germline CDR1 is MNHEY and CDR2 is SVGAGI. The CDR3 has 15 residues.

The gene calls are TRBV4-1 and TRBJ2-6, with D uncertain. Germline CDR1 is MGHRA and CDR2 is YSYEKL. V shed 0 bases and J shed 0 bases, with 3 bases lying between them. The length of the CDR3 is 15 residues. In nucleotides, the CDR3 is TGCGCCAGCAGCCAAGATTTCTCTGGGGCCAACGTCCTGACTTTC. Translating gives CASSQDFSGANVLTF.

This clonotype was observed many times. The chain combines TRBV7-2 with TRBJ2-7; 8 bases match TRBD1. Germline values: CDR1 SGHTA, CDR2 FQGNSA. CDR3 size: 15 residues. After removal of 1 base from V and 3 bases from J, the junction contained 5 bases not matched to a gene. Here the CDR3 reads CASSLGTGKVYEQYF. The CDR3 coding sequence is TGTGCCAGCAGCTTAGGGACAGGGAAAGTCTACGAGCAGTACTTC.

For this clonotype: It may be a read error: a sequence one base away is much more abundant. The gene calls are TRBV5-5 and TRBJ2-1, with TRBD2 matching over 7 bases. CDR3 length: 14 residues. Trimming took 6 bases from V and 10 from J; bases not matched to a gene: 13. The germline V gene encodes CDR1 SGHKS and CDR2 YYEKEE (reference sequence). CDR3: CASTYTGGSYEQFF. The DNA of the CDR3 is TGTGCCAGCACCTATACGGGGGGTAGCTACGAGCAGTTCTTC.

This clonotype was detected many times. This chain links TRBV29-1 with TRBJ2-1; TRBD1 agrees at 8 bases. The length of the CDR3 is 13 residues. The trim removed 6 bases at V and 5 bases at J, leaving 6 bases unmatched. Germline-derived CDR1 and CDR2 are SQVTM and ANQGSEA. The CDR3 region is CSVRGLEDNEQFF. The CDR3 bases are TGCAGCGTCAGGGGGCTCGAGGACAATGAGCAGTTCTTC.

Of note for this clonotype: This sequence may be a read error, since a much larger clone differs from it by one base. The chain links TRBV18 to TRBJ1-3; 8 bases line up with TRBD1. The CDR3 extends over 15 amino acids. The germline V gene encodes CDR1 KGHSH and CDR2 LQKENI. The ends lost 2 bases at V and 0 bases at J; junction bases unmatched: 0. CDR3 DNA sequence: TGTGCCAGCTCACCAGGGACAGGCTCTGGAAACACCATATATTTT. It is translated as CASSPGTGSGNTIYF.

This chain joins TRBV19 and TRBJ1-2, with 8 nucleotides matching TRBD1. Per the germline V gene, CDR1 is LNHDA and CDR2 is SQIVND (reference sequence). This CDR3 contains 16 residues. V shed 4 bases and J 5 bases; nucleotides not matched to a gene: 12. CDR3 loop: CASSTSAAGGVYGYTF. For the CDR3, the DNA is TGTGCCAGTAGTACCTCCGCGGCAGGGGGCGTTTATGGCTACACCTTC.

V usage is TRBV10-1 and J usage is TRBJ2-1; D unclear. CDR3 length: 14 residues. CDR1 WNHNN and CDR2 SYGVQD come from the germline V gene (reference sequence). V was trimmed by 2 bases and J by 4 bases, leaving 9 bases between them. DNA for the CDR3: TGCGCCAGCAGTGAGGCGTGGGGTTACAATGAGCAGTTCTTC. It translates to CASSEAWGYNEQFF.

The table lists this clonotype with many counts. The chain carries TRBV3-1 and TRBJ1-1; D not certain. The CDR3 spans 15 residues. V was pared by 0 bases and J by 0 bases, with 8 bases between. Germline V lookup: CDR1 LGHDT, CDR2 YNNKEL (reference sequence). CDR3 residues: CASSQDDLMNTEAFF. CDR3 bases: TGTGCCAGCAGCCAAGATGACCTCATGAACACTGAAGCTTTCTTT.

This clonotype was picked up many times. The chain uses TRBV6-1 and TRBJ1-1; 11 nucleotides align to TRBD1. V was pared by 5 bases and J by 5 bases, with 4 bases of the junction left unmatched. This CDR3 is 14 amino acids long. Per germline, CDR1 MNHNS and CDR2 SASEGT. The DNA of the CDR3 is TGTGCCAGCAGTTCGGACAGGGGGCGAACTGAAGCTTTCTTT. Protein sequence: CASSSDRGRTEAFF.

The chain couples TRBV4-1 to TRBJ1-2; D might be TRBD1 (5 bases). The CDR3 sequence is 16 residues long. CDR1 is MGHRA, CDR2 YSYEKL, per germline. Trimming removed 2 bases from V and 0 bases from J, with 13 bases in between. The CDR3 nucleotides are TGCGCCAGCAGCCAACCGACTGGGGCTTCTAACTATGGCTACACCTTC. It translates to CASSQPTGASNYGYTF.

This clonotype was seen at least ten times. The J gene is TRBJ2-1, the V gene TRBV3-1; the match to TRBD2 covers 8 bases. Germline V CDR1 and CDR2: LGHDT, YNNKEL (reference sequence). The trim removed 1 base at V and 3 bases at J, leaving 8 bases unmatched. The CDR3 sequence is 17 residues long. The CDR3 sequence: CASSQGLGLDFYNEQFF. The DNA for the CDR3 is TGTGCCAGCAGCCAAGGCCTGGGACTAGACTTCTACAATGAGCAGTTCTTC.

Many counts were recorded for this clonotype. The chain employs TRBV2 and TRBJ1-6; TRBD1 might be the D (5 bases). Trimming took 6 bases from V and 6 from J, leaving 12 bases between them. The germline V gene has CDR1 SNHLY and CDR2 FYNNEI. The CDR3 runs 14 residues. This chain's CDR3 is CASRGVRGNSPLHF. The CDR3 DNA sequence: TGTGCCAGCAGAGGGGTCCGGGGTAATTCACCCCTCCACTTT.

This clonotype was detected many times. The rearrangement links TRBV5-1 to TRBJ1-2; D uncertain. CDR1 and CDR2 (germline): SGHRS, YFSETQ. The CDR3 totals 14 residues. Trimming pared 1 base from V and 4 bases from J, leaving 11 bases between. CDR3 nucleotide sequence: TGCGCCAGCAGCTTGCCCGACGGAGTCTATGGCTACACCTTC. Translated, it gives CASSLPDGVYGYTF.

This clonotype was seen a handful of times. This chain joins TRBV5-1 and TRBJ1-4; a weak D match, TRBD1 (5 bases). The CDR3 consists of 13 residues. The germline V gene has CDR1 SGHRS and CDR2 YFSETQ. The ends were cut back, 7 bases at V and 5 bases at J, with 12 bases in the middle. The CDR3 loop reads CASALGGNEKLFF. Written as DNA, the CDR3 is TGCGCCAGCGCGCTGGGGGGGAATGAAAAACTGTTTTTT.

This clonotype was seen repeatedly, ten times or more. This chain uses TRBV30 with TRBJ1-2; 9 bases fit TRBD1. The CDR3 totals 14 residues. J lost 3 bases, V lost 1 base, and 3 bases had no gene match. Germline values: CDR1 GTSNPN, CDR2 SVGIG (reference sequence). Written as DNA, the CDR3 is TGTGCCTGGAGTGCTCGGGACAGGGACTATGGCTACACCTTC. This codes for CAWSARDRDYGYTF.

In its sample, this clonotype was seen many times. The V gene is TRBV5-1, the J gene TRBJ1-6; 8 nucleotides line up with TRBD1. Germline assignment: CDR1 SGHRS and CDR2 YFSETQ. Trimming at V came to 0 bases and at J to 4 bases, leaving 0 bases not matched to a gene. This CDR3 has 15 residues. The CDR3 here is CASSLGTGYNSPLHF. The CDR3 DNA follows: TGCGCCAGCAGCTTGGGGACAGGGTATAATTCACCCCTCCACTTT.

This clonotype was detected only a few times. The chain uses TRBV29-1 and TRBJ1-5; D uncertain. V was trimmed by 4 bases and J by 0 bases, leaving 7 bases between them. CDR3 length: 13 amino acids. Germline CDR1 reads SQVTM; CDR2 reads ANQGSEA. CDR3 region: CSVVTDSNQPQHF. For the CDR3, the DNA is TGCAGCGTTGTAACAGATAGCAATCAGCCCCAGCATTTT.